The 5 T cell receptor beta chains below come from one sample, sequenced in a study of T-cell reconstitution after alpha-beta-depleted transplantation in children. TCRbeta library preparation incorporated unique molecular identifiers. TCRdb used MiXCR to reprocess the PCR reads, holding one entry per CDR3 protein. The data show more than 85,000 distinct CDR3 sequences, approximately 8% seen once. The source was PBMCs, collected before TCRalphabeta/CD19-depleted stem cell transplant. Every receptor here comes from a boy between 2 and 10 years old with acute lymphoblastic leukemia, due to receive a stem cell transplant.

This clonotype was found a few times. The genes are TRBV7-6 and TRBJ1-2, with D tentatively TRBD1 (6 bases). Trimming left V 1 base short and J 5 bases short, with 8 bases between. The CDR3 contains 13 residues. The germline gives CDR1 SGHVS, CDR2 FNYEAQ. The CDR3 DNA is TGTGCCAGCAGCTTAGAGGGGGTTTATGGCTACACCTTC. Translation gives CASSLEGVYGYTF. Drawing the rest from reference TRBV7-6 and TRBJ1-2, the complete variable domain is GAGVSQSPRYKVTKRGQDVALRCDPISGHVSLYWYRQALGQGPEFLTYFNYEAQQDKSGLPNDRFSAERPEGSISTLTIQRTEQRDSAMYRCASSLEGVYGYTFGSGTRLTVV.

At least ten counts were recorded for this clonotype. The CDR3 sequence is CASSLAWGTAFF. The CDR3 DNA reads TGTGCCAGCAGCTTAGCGTGGGGCACGGCTTTCTTT. The J gene is TRBJ1-1, the V gene TRBV7-9; tentative D call: TRBD1 (5 bases). This CDR3 is built from 12 residues. The V end lost 0 bases, the J end lost 11 bases, and 10 bases lay between the germline ends. The germline V gene has CDR1 SEHNR and CDR2 FQNEAQ (reference sequence).

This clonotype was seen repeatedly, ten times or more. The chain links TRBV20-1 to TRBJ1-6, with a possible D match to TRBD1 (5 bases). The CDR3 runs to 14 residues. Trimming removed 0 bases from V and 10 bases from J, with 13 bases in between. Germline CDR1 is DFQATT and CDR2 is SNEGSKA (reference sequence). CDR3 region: CSARDEGDGSPLHF. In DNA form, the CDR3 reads TGCAGTGCTAGAGATGAAGGGGACGGATCACCCCTCCACTTT.

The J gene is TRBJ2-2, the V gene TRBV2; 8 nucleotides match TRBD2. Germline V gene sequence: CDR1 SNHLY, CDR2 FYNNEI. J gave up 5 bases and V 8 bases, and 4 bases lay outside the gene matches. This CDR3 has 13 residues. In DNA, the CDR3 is TGTGCCAGCGCCCGGGAGGGGACCGGGGAGCTGTTTTTT. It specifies CASAREGTGELFF.

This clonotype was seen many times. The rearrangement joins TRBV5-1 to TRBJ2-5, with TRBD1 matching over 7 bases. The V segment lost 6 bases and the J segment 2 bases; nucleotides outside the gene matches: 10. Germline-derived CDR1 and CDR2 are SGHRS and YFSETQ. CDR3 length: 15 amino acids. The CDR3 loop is CASTLRGKRQETQYF. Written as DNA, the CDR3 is TGCGCCAGCACCCTCAGGGGGAAACGACAAGAGACCCAGTACTTC.